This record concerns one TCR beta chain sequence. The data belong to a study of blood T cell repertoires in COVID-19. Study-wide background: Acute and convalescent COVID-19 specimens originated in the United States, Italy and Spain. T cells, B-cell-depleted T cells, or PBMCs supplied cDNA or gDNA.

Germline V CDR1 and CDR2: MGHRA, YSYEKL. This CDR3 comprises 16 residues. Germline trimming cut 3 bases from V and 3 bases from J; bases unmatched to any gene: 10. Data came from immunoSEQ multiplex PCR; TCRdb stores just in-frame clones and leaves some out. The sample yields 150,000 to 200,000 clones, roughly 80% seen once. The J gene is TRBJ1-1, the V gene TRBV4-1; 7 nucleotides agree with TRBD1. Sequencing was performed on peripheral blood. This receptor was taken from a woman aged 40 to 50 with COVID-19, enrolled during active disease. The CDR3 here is CASSHLTGVEYTEAFF. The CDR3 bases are TGCGCCAGCAGCCACCTCACAGGGGTGGAGTACACTGAAGCTTTCTTT.